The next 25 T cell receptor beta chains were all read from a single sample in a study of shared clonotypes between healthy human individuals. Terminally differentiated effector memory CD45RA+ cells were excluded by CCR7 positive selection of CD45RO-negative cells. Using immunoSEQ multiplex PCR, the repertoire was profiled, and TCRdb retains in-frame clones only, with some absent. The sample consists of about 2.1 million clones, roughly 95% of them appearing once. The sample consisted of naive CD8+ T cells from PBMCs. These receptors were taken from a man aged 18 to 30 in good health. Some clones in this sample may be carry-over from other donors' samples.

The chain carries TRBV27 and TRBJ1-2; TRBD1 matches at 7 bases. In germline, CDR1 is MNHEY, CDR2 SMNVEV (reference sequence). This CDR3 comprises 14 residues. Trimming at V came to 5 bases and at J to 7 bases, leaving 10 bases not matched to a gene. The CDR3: CASSPFGTDPGYTF. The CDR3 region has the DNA TGTGCCAGCAGTCCATTCGGGACAGATCCTGGCTACACCTTC.

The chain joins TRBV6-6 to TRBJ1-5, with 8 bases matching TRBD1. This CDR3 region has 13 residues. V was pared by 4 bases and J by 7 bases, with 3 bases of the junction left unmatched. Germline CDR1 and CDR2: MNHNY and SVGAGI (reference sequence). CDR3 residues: CASSWQGAQPQHF. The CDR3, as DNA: TGTGCCAGCAGTTGGCAGGGGGCACAGCCCCAGCATTTT.

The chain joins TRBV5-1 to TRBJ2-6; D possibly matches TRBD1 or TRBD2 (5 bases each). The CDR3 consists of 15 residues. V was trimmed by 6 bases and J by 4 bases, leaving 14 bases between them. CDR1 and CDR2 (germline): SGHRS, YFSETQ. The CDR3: CASTERDLGANVLTF. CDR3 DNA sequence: TGCGCCAGCACCGAGAGGGACCTAGGGGCCAACGTCCTGACTTTC.

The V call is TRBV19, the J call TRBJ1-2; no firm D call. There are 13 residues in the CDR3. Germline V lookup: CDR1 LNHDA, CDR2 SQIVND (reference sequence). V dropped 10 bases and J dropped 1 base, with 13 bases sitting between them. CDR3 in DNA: TGTGCCACCGTGGGAGGGTTTAACTATGGCTACACCTTC. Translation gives CATVGGFNYGYTF.

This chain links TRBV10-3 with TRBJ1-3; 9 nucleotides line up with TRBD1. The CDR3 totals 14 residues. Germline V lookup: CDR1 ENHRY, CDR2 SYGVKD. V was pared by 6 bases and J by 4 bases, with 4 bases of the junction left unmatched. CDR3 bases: TGTGCCATCAGGCGGACAGGGGAGGGAAACACCATATATTTT. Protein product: CAIRRTGEGNTIYF.

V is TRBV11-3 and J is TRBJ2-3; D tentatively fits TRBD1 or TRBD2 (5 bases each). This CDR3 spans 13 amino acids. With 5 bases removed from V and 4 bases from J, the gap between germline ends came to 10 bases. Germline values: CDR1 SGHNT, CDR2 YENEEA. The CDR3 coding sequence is TGTGCCAGCAGCCCGAGGGGCCCAGATACGCAGTATTTT. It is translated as CASSPRGPDTQYF.

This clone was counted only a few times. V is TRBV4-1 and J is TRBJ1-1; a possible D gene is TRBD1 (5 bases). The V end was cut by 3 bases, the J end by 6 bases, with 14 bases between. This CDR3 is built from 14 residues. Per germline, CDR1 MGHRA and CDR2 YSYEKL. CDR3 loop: CASSQREGSAEAFF. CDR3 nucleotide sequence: TGCGCCAGCAGCCAGCGGGAGGGGAGCGCTGAAGCTTTCTTT.

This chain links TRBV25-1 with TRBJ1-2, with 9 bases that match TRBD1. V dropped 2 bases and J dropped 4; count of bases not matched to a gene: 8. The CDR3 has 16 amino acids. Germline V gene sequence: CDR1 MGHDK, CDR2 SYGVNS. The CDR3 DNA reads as TGTGCCAGCAGTGAAGGAACAGGGGGCTTTGGCTATGGCTACACCTTC. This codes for CASSEGTGGFGYGYTF.

The DNA of the CDR3 is TGTGCCAGCAGCCCCCGAGGACAGGGGGCTTACGAGCAGTACTTC. Amino acid sequence: CASSPRGQGAYEQYF. The V gene is TRBV13, the J gene TRBJ2-7; 11 nucleotides line up with TRBD1. The CDR3 covers 15 residues. Germline CDR1 and CDR2: PRHDT and FYEKMQ (reference sequence). J was trimmed by 4 bases and V by 5 bases; bases with no gene match: 7.

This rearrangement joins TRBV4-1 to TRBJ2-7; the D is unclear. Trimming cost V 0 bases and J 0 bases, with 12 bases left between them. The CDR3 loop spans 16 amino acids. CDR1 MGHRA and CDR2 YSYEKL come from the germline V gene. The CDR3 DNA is TGCGCCAGCAGCCAAGATGGAACGATGAGCTCCTACGAGCAGTACTTC. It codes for CASSQDGTMSSYEQYF.

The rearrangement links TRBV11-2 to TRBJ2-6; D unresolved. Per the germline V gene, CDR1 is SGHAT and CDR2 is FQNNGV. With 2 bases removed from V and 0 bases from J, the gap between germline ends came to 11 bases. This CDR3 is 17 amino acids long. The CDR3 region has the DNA TGTGCCAGCAGCTTAAAGAGAACAATCTCTGGGGCCAACGTCCTGACTTTC. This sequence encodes CASSLKRTISGANVLTF.

CDR3 sequence (DNA): TGCAGCGCCGTCTGGGATGGGGATACGCAGTATTTT. Protein sequence: CSAVWDGDTQYF. The rearrangement joins TRBV29-1 to TRBJ2-3; D ambiguous. The germline V gene has CDR1 SQVTM and CDR2 ANQGSEA. V lost 7 bases to trimming and J lost 6 bases, with 14 bases between them. The CDR3 is 12 residues long.

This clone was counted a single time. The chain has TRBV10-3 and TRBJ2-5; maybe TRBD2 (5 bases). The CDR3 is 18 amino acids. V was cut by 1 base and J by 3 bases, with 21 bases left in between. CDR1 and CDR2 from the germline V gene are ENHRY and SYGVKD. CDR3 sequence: CAISELPPKTLEEETQYF. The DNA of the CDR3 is TGTGCCATCAGTGAGTTGCCCCCGAAGACCCTGGAGGAAGAGACCCAGTACTTC.

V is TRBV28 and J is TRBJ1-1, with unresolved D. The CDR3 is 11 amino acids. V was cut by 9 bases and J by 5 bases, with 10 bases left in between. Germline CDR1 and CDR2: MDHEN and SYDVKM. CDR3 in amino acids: CASAPGTEAFF. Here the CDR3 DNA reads TGTGCCAGTGCACCGGGAACTGAAGCTTTCTTT.

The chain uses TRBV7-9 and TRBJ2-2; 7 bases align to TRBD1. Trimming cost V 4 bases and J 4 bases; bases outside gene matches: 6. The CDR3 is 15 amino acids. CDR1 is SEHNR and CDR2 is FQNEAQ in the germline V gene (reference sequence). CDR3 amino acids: CASSSRDSLTGELFF. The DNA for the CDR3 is TGTGCCAGCAGCTCCAGGGACAGCCTCACCGGGGAGCTGTTTTTT.

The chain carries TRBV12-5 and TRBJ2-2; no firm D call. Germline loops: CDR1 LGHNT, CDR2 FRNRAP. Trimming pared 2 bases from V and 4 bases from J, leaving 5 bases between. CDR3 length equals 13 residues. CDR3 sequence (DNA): TGTGCTAGTGGTTTGTTGCTCACCGGGGAGCTGTTTTTT. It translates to CASGLLLTGELFF.

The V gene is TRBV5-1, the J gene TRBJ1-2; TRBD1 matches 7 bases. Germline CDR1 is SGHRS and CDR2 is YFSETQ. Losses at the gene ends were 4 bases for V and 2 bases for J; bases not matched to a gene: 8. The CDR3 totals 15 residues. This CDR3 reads CASSGGQTANYGYTF. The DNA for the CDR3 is TGCGCCAGCAGCGGGGGACAGACAGCAAACTATGGCTACACCTTC.

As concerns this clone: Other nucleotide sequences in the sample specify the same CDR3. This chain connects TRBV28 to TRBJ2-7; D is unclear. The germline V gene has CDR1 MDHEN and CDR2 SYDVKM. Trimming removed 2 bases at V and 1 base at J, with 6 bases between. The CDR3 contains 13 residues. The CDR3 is CASSLGGSYEQYF. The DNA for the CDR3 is TGTGCCAGCAGTTTAGGCGGTTCCTACGAGCAGTACTTC.

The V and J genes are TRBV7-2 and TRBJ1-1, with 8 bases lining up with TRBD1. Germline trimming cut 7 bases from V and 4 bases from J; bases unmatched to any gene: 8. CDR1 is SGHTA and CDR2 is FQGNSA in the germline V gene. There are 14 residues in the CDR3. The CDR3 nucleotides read TGTGCCAGCAAGGCCGGGACAGGAGCCACTGAAGCTTTCTTT. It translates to CASKAGTGATEAFF. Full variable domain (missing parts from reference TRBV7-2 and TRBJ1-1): GAGVSQSPSNKVTEKGKDVELRCDPISGHTALYWYRQSLGQGLEFLIYFQGNSAPDKSGLPSDRFSAERTGGSVSTLTIQRTQQEDSAVYLCASKAGTGATEAFFGQGTRLTVV.

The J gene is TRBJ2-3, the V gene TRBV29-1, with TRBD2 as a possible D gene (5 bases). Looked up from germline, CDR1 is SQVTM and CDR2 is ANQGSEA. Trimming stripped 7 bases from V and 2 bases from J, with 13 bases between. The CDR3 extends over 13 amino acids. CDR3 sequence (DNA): TGCAGCGCCTCAGCGGAAGCCACAGATACGCAGTATTTT. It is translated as CSASAEATDTQYF.

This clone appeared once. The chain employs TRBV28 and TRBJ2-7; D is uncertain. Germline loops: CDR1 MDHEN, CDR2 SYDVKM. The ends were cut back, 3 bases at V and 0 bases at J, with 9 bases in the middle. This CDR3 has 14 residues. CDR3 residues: CASSFYGPSYEQYF. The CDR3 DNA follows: TGTGCCAGCAGTTTTTACGGCCCCTCCTACGAGCAGTACTTC.

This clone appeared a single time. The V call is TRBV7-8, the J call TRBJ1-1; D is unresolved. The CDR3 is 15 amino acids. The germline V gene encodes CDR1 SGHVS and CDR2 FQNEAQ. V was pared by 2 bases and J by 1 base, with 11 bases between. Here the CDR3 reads CASSLTKRSNTEAFF. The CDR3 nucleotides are TGTGCCAGCAGCTTAACGAAAAGGTCGAACACTGAAGCTTTCTTT.

The CDR3 loop is CASSQVAATSYEQYF. DNA for the CDR3: TGCGCCAGCAGCCAAGTAGCGGCAACCTCCTACGAGCAGTACTTC. This chain joins TRBV4-1 and TRBJ2-7; D might be TRBD2 (6 bases). This CDR3 region has 15 residues. Germline V lookup: CDR1 MGHRA, CDR2 YSYEKL. Trimming stripped 1 base from V and 0 bases from J, with 10 bases between.

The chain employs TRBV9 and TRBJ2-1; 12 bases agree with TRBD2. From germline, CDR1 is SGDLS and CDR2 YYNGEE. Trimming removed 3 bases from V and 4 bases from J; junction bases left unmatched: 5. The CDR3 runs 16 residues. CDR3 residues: CASSASGLAGYNEQFF. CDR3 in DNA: TGTGCCAGCAGCGCCTCAGGACTAGCGGGATACAATGAGCAGTTCTTC.

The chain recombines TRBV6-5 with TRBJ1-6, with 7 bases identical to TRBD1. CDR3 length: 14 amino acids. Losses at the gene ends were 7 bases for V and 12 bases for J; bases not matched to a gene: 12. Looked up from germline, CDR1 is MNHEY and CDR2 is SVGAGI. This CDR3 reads CASTLRQGPGPLHF. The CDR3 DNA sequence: TGTGCCAGCACCCTCAGACAGGGCCCAGGACCCCTCCACTTT.